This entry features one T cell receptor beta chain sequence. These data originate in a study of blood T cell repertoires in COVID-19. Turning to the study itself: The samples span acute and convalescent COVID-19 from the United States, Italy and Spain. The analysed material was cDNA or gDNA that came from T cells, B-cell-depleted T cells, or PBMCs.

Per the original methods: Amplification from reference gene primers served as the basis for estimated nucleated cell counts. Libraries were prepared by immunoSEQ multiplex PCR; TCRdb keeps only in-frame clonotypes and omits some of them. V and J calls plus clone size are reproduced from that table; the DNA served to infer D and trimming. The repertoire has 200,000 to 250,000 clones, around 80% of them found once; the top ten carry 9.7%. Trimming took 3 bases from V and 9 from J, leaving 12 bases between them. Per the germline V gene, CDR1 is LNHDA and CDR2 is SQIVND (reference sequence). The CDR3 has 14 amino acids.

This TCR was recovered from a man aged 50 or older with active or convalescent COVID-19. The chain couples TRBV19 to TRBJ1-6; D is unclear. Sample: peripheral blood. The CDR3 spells CASSMATRGSPLHF. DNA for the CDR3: TGTGCCAGTAGTATGGCGACGCGAGGTTCACCCCTCCACTTT.